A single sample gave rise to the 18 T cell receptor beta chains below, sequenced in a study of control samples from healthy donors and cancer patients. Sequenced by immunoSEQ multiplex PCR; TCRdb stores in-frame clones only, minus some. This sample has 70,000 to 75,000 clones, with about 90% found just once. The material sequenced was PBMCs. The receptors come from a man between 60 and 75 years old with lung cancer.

CDR3: CASSLGEGQPQHF. The CDR3 DNA is TGTGCCAGCAGCCTAGGGGAAGGCCAGCCCCAGCATTTT. The V and J genes are TRBV3-1 (or the pseudogene TRBV3-2) and TRBJ1-5, with TRBD1 as a possible D gene (5 bases). V was cut by 4 bases and J by 7 bases, with 11 bases left in between. The CDR3 is 13 amino acids. The germline gives CDR1 LGHDT, CDR2 YNNKEL (reference sequence).

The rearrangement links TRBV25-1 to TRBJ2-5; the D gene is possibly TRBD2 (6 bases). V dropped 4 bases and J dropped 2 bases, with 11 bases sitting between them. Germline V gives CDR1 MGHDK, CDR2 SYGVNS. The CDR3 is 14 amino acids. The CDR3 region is CASSARTTQETQYF. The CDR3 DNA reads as TGTGCCAGCAGTGCACGGACTACTCAAGAGACCCAGTACTTC.

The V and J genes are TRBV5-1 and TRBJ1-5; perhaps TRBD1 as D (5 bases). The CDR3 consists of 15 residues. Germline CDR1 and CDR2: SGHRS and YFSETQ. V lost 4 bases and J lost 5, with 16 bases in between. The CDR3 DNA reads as TGCGCCAGCAGCCCAATTGGGGGTTCGGATCAGCCCCAGCATTTT. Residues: CASSPIGGSDQPQHF.

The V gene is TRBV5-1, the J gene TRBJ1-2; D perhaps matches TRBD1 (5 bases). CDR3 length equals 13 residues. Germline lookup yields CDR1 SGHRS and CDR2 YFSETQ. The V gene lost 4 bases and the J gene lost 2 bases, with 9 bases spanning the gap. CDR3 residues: CASSEGPNYGYTF. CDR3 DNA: TGCGCCAGCAGCGAGGGACCGAACTATGGCTACACCTTC.

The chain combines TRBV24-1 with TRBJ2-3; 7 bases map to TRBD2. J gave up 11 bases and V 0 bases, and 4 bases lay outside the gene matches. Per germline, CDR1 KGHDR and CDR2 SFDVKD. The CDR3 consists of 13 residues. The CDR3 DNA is TGTGCCACCAGTGATTTGGGAATAGCGGGGCAGTATTTT. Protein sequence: CATSDLGIAGQYF.

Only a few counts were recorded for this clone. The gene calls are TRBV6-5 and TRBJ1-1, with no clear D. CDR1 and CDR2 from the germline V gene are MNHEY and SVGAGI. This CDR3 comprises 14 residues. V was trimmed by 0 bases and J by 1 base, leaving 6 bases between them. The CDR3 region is CASSYSTGNTEAFF. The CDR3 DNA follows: TGTGCCAGCAGTTACTCGACTGGGAACACTGAAGCTTTCTTT.

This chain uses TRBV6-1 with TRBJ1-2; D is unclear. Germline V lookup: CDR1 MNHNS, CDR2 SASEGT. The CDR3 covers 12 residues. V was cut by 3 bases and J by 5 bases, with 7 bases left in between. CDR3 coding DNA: TGTGCCAGCAGTGATCTTCAATATGGCTACACCTTC. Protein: CASSDLQYGYTF.

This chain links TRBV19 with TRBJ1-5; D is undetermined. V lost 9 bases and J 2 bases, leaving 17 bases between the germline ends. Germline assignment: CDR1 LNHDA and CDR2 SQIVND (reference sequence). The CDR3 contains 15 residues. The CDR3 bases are TGTGCCAGCAGAGGGATGTTGGCAGGCAATCAGCCCCAGCATTTT. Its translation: CASRGMLAGNQPQHF.

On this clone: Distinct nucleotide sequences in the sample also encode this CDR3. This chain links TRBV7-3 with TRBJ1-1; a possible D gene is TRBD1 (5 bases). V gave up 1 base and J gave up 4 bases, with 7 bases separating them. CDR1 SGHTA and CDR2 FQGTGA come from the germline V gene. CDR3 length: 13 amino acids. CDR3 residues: CASSLSGGTEAFF. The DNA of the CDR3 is TGTGCCAGCAGCTTAAGTGGGGGCACTGAAGCTTTCTTT. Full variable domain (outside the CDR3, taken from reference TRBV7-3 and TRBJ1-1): GAGVSQTPSNKVTEKGKYVELRCDPISGHTALYWYRQSLGQGPEFLIYFQGTGAADDSGLPNDRFFAVRPEGSVSTLKIQRTERGDSAVYLCASSLSGGTEAFFGQGTRLTVV.

The CDR3 DNA follows: TGTGCCACCAGCCCCCGGAGATCGGGGGGGGGCGCGATGAACACTGAAGCTTTCTTT. It yields the protein CATSPRRSGGGAMNTEAFF. The rearrangement uses TRBV24-1 and TRBJ1-1, with D possibly being TRBD1 (6 bases). There are 19 residues in the CDR3. Germline loops: CDR1 KGHDR, CDR2 SFDVKD. Trimming removed 7 bases from V and 0 bases from J, with 26 bases in between.

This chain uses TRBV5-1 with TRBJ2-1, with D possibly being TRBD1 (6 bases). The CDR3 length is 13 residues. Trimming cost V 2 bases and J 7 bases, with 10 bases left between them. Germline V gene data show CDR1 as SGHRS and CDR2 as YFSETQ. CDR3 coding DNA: TGCGCCAGCAGCTTTAACAGGGAGAATGAGCAGTTCTTC. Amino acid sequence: CASSFNRENEQFF.

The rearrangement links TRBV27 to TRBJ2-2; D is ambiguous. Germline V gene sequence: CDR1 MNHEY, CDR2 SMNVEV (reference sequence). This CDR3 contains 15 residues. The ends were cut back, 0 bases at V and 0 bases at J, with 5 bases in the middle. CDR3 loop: CASSLSFANTGELFF. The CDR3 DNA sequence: TGTGCCAGCAGTTTATCTTTCGCGAACACCGGGGAGCTGTTTTTT.

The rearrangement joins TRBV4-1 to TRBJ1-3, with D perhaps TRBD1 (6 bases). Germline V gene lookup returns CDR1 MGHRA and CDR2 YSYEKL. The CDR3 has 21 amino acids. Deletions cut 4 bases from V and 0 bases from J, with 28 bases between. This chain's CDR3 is CASSPLHRSGASNLSGNTIYF. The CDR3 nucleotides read TGCGCCAGCAGCCCCCTTCACCGTTCAGGGGCTTCTAATCTCTCTGGAAACACCATATATTTT.

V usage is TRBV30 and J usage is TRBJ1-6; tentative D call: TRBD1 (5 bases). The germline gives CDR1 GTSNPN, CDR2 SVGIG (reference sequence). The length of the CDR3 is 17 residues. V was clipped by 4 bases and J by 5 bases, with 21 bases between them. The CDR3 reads CAWTPGDSRTNNSPLHF. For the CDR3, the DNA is TGTGCCTGGACCCCCGGGGACTCTCGGACGAATAATTCACCCCTCCACTTT. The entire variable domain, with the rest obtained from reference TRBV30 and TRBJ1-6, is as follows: SQTIHQWPATLVQPVGSPLSLECTVEGTSNPNLYWYRQAAGRGLQLLFYSVGIGQISSEVPQNLSASRPQDRQFILSSKKLLLSDSGFYLCAWTPGDSRTNNSPLHFGNGTRLTVT.

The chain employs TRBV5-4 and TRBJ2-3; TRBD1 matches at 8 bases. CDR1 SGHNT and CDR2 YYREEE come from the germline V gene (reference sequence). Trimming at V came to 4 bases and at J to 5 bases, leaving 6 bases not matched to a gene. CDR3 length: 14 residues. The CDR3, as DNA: TGTGCCAGCAGCAGGGGACAGGTCTTAGATACGCAGTATTTT. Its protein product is CASSRGQVLDTQYF. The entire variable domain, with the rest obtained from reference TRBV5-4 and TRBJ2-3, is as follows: ETGVTQSPTHLIKTRGQQVTLRCSSQSGHNTVSWYQQALGQGPQFIFQYYREEENGRGNFPPRFSGLQFPNYSSELNVNALELDDSALYLCASSRGQVLDTQYFGPGTRLTVL.

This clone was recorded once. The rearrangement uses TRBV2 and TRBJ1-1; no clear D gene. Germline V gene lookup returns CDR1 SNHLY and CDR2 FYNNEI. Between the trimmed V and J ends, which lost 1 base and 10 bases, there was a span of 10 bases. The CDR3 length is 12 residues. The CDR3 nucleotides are TGTGCCAGCAGTGAAGGGGAGTTTGGAGCTTTCTTT. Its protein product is CASSEGEFGAFF.

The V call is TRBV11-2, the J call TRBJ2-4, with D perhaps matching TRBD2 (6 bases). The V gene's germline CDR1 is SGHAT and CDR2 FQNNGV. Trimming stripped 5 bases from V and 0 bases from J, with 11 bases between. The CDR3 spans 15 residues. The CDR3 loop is CASSRRDGAKNIQYF. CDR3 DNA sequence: TGTGCCAGCAGCAGGCGGGACGGAGCCAAAAACATTCAGTACTTC.

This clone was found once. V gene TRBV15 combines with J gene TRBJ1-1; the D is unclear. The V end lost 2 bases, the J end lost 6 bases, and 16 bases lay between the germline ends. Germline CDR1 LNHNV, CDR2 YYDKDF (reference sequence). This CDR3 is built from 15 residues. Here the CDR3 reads CATSRSQEPRAEAFF. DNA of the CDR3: TGTGCCACCAGCAGATCCCAGGAACCCCGCGCTGAAGCTTTCTTT.